What follows are 19 T cell receptor beta chains derived from one specimen sequenced in a study of metastatic and nonmetastatic thyroid tumors. MiXCR reprocessed the PCR reads for TCRdb. The table shows 50,000 or so clones, with around a sixth occurring only once. All patients reached thyroid surgery having received no treatment beforehand. The sample consisted of blood. The receptors were gathered from a female donor with papillary thyroid cancer or a benign thyroid nodule (not recorded which). Some clones in this sample may be carry-over from other donors' samples.

This clone was recorded at least ten times. V is TRBV28 and J is TRBJ1-5; maybe TRBD1 (6 bases). The CDR3 is made up of 14 amino acids. Germline CDR1 is MDHEN and CDR2 is SYDVKM. Trimming pared 7 bases from V and 5 bases from J, leaving 15 bases between. CDR3 region: CASTKGGRHQPQHF. CDR3 sequence (DNA): TGTGCCAGCACCAAGGGGGGGAGACATCAGCCCCAGCATTTT.

This clone was seen a few times. The chain joins TRBV7-8 to TRBJ2-7; no reliable D call. Germline CDR1 SGHVS, CDR2 FQNEAQ. Deletions cut 2 bases from V and 3 bases from J, with 5 bases between. The CDR3 runs 12 residues. In DNA form, the CDR3 reads TGTGCCAGCAGCTTAAACGGCTACGAGCAGTACTTC. It yields the protein CASSLNGYEQYF.

The chain combines TRBV11-2 with TRBJ1-4; tentative D call: TRBD1 (6 bases). From germline, CDR1 is SGHAT and CDR2 FQNNGV. The CDR3 spans 15 residues. With 4 bases removed from V and 8 bases from J, the gap between germline ends came to 17 bases. The CDR3 coding sequence is TGTGCCAGCAGCTCGACGCGGGGGGCCGGGGAAAAACTGTTTTTT. As protein: CASSSTRGAGEKLFF.

In the case of this clone: A read error may be the cause here, since a much bigger clone is one base away. The genes are TRBV29-1 and TRBJ2-7; tentatively, D is TRBD1 (5 bases). This CDR3 contains 15 residues. V was cut by 1 base and J by 0 bases, with 13 bases left in between. Germline V CDR1 and CDR2: SQVTM, ANQGSEA. As DNA, the CDR3 is TGCAGCGTTGAAGTGAGCGACAGTGTCTCCTACGAGCAGTACTTC. Its protein product is CSVEVSDSVSYEQYF.

This clone is a singleton in its sample. Likely a read error: the CDR3 ends without its conserved phenylalanine or tryptophan. It is unclear where the CDR3 begins or ends on the DNA, so no DNA is shown, and the CDR3 is as TCRdb lists it. J is TRBJ1-6 and V is TRBV2. Looked up from germline, CDR1 is SNHLY and CDR2 is FYNNEI. The CDR3 extends over 13 residues, inclusive of both ends. The CDR3: CASSEALKGLAGG.

This clone showed up many times. This chain joins TRBV10-1 and TRBJ2-1; no reliable D call. Trimming removed 0 bases at V and 3 bases at J, with 6 bases between. The V gene's germline CDR1 is WNHNN and CDR2 SYGVQD (reference sequence). The CDR3 spans 14 residues. The CDR3 is CASSESVDYNEQFF. In DNA form, the CDR3 reads TGCGCCAGCAGTGAGTCGGTAGACTACAATGAGCAGTTCTTC.

Comments on this clone: The junction differs from germline at one of its ends, possibly a read error. The chain joins TRBV12-3 or TRBV12-4 to TRBJ1-2, with D perhaps matching TRBD1 (5 bases). The CDR3 is made up of 18 amino acids. CDR3: CASILAAFFKGTIHGYTF. Here the CDR3 DNA reads TGTGCCAGCATTTTAGCGGCCTTTTTCAAGGGGACGATCCATGGCTACACCTTC.

With respect to this clone: A junction end diverges from the germline sequence, so it may reflect a read error. The rearrangement uses TRBV19 and TRBJ2-3; weak D call: TRBD2 (5 bases). There are 17 residues in the CDR3. Germline V lookup: CDR1 LNHDA, CDR2 SQIVND (reference sequence). DNA of the CDR3: TGTGCCAGTAGTATTGGCCGCGGGTTGACGAGCACATATACGCAGTATTTT. This codes for CASSIGRGLTSTYTQYF.

The sample holds many counts of this clone. V is TRBV6-1 and J is TRBJ2-3; 8 bases fit TRBD2. Germline V CDR1 and CDR2: MNHNS, SASEGT. The CDR3 totals 14 residues. V gave up 8 bases and J gave up 3 bases; unmatched junction bases: 7. The CDR3 region has the DNA TGTGCCAGCTGTCTAGCGGGCTTAACAGATACGCAGTATTTT. Translation gives CASCLAGLTDTQYF.

A few counts support this clone. The junction does not match germline at one end; this may be a read error. This rearrangement joins TRBV12-3 or TRBV12-4 to TRBJ2-1; TRBD1 matches at 12 bases. CDR3 length equals 15 residues. CDR3 amino acids: CSSRASGTGGNEHFF. The DNA of the CDR3 is TGTTCCAGCAGAGCATCCGGGACAGGGGGCAATGAGCATTTCTTC.

This clone was detected many times. The chain employs TRBV20-1 and TRBJ1-1, with 10 bases lining up with TRBD1. CDR3 length equals 13 residues. CDR1 DFQATT and CDR2 SNEGSKA come from the germline V gene (reference sequence). J was trimmed by 4 bases and V by 6 bases; bases with no gene match: 5. The CDR3 DNA sequence: TGCAGTGCCAGACAGGGGGCGAGCACTGAAGCTTTCTTT. Protein: CSARQGASTEAFF.

As regards this clone: The junction differs from germline at one of its ends, possibly a read error. The rearrangement uses TRBV20-1 and TRBJ2-3; the D gene is possibly TRBD2 (5 bases). In germline, CDR1 is DFQATT, CDR2 SNEGSKA (reference sequence). CDR3 length equals 16 residues. Written as DNA, the CDR3 is TGCAGTGCTAGAGGTTCGGCTAGCTGGACCACAGATACTCAGTATTTT. It codes for CSARGSASWTTDTQYF.

Only a few counts were recorded for this clone. The junction differs from germline at one of its ends, possibly a read error. The chain joins TRBV25-1 to TRBJ2-7; tentatively, D is TRBD2 (5 bases). Germline lookup yields CDR1 MGHDK and CDR2 SYGVNS. CDR3 length: 15 amino acids. CDR3 amino acids: CASSENRNGGYEQYF. The CDR3 nucleotides are TGTGCAAGCAGCGAGAATAGGAATGGAGGCTACGAGCAGTACTTC.

This clone was seen many times. CDR3 residues: CASSLDSNTGELFF. In nucleotides, the CDR3 is TGTGCCAGCAGCTTAGACTCGAACACCGGGGAGCTGTTTTTT. This rearrangement joins TRBV7-2 to TRBJ2-2; D gene unclear. Between the trimmed V and J ends, which lost 1 base and 0 bases, there was a span of 3 bases. The CDR3 is made up of 14 amino acids. CDR1 and CDR2 from the germline V gene are SGHTA and FQGNSA.

This clone was observed many times. The chain combines TRBV5-5 with TRBJ2-5, with TRBD1 matching over 7 bases. Trimming at V came to 0 bases and at J to 1 base, leaving 6 bases not matched to a gene. This CDR3 spans 16 amino acids. Germline CDR1 and CDR2: SGHKS and YYEKEE (reference sequence). This CDR3 reads CASSLVGTAAQETQYF. Here the CDR3 DNA reads TGTGCCAGCAGCTTGGTGGGGACAGCTGCCCAAGAGACCCAGTACTTC.

The genes are TRBV30 and TRBJ1-1; D unresolved. The CDR3 has 12 residues. The V end lost 3 bases, the J end lost 11 bases, and 16 bases lay between the germline ends. CDR1 is GTSNPN, CDR2 SVGIG, per germline (reference sequence). The CDR3 nucleotides read TGTGCCTGGAGGGCGGTGGGCGCGGGCGCTTTCTTT. Translating gives CAWRAVGAGAFF.

This clone is medium-sized. This sequence joins TRBV6-1 and TRBJ1-2; D is undetermined. The germline V gene has CDR1 MNHNS and CDR2 SASEGT. V lost 3 bases to trimming and J lost 2 bases, with 7 bases between them. The CDR3 covers 13 residues. This CDR3 is CASSDGRNYGYTF. The CDR3, as DNA: TGTGCCAGCAGTGACGGCAGAAACTATGGCTACACCTTC.

Sample share makes this clone medium-sized. The chain is built from TRBV6-1 and TRBJ1-3, with TRBD1 identical over 8 bases. Germline CDR1 and CDR2: MNHNS and SASEGT. Trimming at V came to 10 bases and at J to 0 bases, leaving 8 bases not matched to a gene. The CDR3 has 15 residues. CDR3 nucleotide sequence: TGTGCCACCACGCGACAGGGGAACTCTGGAAACACCATATATTTT. Protein sequence: CATTRQGNSGNTIYF.

The chain is built from TRBV27 and TRBJ2-1; D is ambiguous. Germline V gene sequence: CDR1 MNHEY, CDR2 SMNVEV (reference sequence). The CDR3 is made up of 14 amino acids. V was pared by 1 base and J by 3 bases, with 7 bases between. The CDR3 spells CASSLLGHYNEQFF. CDR3 DNA: TGTGCCAGCAGTTTATTAGGCCACTACAATGAGCAGTTCTTC.